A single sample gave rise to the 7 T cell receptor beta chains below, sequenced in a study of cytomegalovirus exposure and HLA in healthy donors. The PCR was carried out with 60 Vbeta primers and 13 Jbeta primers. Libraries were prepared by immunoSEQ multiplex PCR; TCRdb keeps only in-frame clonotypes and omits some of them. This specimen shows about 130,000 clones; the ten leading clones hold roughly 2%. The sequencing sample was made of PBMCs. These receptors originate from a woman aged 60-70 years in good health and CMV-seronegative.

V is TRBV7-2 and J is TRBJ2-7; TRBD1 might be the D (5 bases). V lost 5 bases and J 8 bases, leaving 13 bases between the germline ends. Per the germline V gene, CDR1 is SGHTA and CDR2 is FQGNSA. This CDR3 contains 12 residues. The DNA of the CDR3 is TGTGCCAGCAGCCGTAGGGGTAGACAGCAGTACTTC. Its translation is CASSRRGRQQYF.

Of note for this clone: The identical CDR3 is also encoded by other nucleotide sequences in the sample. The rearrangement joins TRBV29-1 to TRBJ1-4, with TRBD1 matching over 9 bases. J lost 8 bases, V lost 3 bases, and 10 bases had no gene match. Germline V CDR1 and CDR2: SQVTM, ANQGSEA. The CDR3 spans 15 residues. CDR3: CSVEGTGGRREKLFF. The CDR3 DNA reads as TGCAGCGTTGAGGGTACAGGGGGCCGAAGGGAAAAACTGTTTTTT.

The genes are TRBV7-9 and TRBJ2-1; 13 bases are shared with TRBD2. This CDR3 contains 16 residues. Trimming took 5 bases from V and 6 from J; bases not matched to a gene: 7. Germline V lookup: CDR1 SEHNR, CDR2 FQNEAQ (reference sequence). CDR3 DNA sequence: TGTGCCAGCAGCCGACCACTAGCGGGGGGGCCCAATGAGCAGTTCTTC. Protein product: CASSRPLAGGPNEQFF. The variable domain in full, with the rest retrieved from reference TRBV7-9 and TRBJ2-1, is DTGVSQNPRHKITKRGQNVTFRCDPISEHNRLYWYRQTLGQGPEFLTYFQNEAQLEKSRLLSDRFSAERPKGSFSTLEIQRTEQGDSAMYLCASSRPLAGGPNEQFFGPGTRLTVL.

Here the CDR3 DNA reads TGTGCCAGCAGTGAGCGGCGCTTCGGGACAGATACGCAGTATTTT. It codes for CASSERRFGTDTQYF. This rearrangement joins TRBV2 to TRBJ2-3, with D unclear. The V end was cut by 3 bases, the J end by 3 bases, with 13 bases between. The CDR3 contains 15 residues. In germline, CDR1 is SNHLY, CDR2 FYNNEI.

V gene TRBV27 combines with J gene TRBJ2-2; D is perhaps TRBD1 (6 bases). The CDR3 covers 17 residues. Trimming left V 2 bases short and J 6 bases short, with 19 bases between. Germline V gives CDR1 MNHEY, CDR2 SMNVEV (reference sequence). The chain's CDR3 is CASSLESGHPVSGELFF. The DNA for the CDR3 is TGTGCCAGCAGTTTAGAGTCGGGACACCCCGTCTCCGGGGAGCTGTTTTTT.

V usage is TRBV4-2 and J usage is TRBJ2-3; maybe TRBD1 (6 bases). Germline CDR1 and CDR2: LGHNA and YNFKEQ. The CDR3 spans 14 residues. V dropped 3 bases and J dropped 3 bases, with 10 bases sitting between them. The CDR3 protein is CASSHQGKTDTQYF. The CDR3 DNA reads TGTGCCAGCAGCCACCAGGGGAAAACAGATACGCAGTATTTT.

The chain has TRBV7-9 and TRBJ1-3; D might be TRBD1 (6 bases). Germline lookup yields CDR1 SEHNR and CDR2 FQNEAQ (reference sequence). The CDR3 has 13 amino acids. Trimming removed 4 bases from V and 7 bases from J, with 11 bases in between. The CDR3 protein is CASSSQGRNTIYF. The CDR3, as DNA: TGTGCCAGCAGCTCTCAGGGGCGGAACACCATATATTTT.